A single sample gave rise to the 22 T cell receptor beta chains below, sequenced in a study of T cell responses to AZD1222 COVID-19 vaccine. The table came from immunoSEQ multiplex PCR; TCRdb's copy has only in-frame clones and leaves some out. The data contain around 66,000 clones, approximately 84% of them seen just once; the ten biggest clones take up about 18%. The material sequenced was peripheral blood, taken on day 0 of AZD1222 vaccination. These receptors originate from an adult in good health.

V gene TRBV6-4 combines with J gene TRBJ1-2; TRBD1 matches 7 bases. Germline V gene sequence: CDR1 MRHNA, CDR2 SNTAGT. V lost 6 bases to trimming and J lost 6 bases; unmatched junction nucleotides: 4. This CDR3 contains 12 residues. CDR3 nucleotides: TGTGCCAGCAGGCGACAGGGTAATGGCTACACCTTC. Translated: CASRRQGNGYTF.

The J gene is TRBJ2-2, the V gene TRBV27, with D uncertain. CDR1 is MNHEY and CDR2 is SMNVEV in the germline V gene (reference sequence). V lost 2 bases, J lost 3 bases, and 7 bases lay in between. The CDR3 spans 14 residues. The CDR3 loop reads CASSLDLYTGELFF. The CDR3, as DNA: TGTGCCAGCAGTTTAGATCTGTACACCGGGGAGCTGTTTTTT.

The chain couples TRBV29-1 to TRBJ1-1; perhaps TRBD1 as D (5 bases). The CDR3 is 14 amino acids. Germline CDR1 and CDR2: SQVTM and ANQGSEA. V lost 1 base and J 0 bases, leaving 9 bases between the germline ends. The CDR3 nucleotides are TGCAGCGTTGAAGTAGACAGCATGAACACTGAAGCTTTCTTT. This sequence encodes CSVEVDSMNTEAFF.

This clone came up once. CDR3 residues: CASSPDGGGGAQTQYF. The CDR3 DNA is TGCGCCAGCAGCCCTGATGGTGGCGGCGGGGCACAGACCCAGTACTTC. The V gene is TRBV5-1, the J gene TRBJ2-5, with D possibly matching TRBD2 (6 bases). V was clipped by 4 bases and J by 6 bases, with 22 bases between them. Germline CDR1 and CDR2: SGHRS and YFSETQ. The CDR3 is 16 amino acids.

This clone appeared a single time. The chain has TRBV7-3 and TRBJ2-2; D might be TRBD1 or TRBD2, each matching 5 bases. V lost 0 bases and J lost 3, with 14 bases in between. The CDR3 sequence is 17 residues long. The germline V gene has CDR1 SGHTA and CDR2 FQGTGA. CDR3 DNA: TGTGCCAGCAGCTTAACGTCGGGGCAGGAAGACACCGGGGAGCTGTTTTTT. Translated, it gives CASSLTSGQEDTGELFF.

This chain connects TRBV28 to TRBJ1-2; 9 nucleotides match TRBD1. Germline V CDR1 and CDR2: MDHEN, SYDVKM. With 5 bases clipped from V and 7 bases from J, the junction kept 11 bases outside the gene matches. The CDR3 is made up of 15 amino acids. CDR3 nucleotides: TGTGCCAGCAGTACCCGGGACAGGGCTTTCTCTGGCTACACCTTC. Translated, it gives CASSTRDRAFSGYTF.

This chain uses TRBV27 with TRBJ2-1; a possible D gene is TRBD1 (6 bases). V lost 3 bases, J lost 6 bases, and 9 bases lay in between. CDR1 MNHEY and CDR2 SMNVEV come from the germline V gene (reference sequence). This CDR3 has 13 amino acids. As DNA, the CDR3 is TGTGCCAGCAGTTTGGGGGCCGTCAATGAGCAGTTCTTC. Translated: CASSLGAVNEQFF.

The CDR3 is CASSYYGGTGELFF. In DNA form, the CDR3 reads TGTGCCAGCAGTTACTACGGGGGCACCGGGGAGCTGTTTTTT. This chain joins TRBV6-6 and TRBJ2-2, with D possibly being TRBD2 (6 bases). Trimming stripped 1 base from V and 4 bases from J, with 7 bases between. In germline, CDR1 is MNHNY, CDR2 SVGAGI (reference sequence). This CDR3 spans 14 amino acids.

As to this clone: Other DNA sequences of this sample code for an identical CDR3. In nucleotides, the CDR3 is TGTGCCAGCAGCTTGGACAGGGGGGGCTACACCTTC. Translation: CASSLDRGGYTF. The chain links TRBV5-4 to TRBJ1-2; 8 bases fit TRBD1. The CDR3 is 12 residues long. Germline V gives CDR1 SGHNT, CDR2 YYREEE (reference sequence). Trimming cost V 0 bases and J 8 bases; bases outside gene matches: 0. The entire variable domain, with the rest obtained from reference TRBV5-4 and TRBJ1-2, is as follows: ETGVTQSPTHLIKTRGQQVTLRCSSQSGHNTVSWYQQALGQGPQFIFQYYREEENGRGNFPPRFSGLQFPNYSSELNVNALELDDSALYLCASSLDRGGYTFGSGTRLTVV.

The chain links TRBV6-6 to TRBJ2-3, with TRBD2 matching over 9 bases. The CDR3 sequence is 15 residues long. Trimming took 4 bases from V and 4 from J; bases not matched to a gene: 6. CDR1 and CDR2 (germline): MNHNY, SVGAGI (reference sequence). CDR3 sequence (DNA): TGTGCCAGCAGTTTGGCGGGAGGGCCCGCAGATACGCAGTATTTT. Translating it yields CASSLAGGPADTQYF.

This clone has just one count. The chain carries TRBV11-3 and TRBJ2-1, with D possibly matching TRBD1 (6 bases). This CDR3 is 13 amino acids long. Trimming removed 8 bases from V and 7 bases from J, with 15 bases in between. Germline V CDR1 and CDR2: SGHNT, YENEEA. The CDR3 nucleotides read TGTGCCAGCCACAGGGCTAATAGGAATGAGCAGTTCTTC. It is translated as CASHRANRNEQFF.

This chain links TRBV6-6 with TRBJ2-7; the match to TRBD2 covers 9 bases. Germline V gene lookup returns CDR1 MNHNY and CDR2 SVGAGI (reference sequence). The trim removed 2 bases at V and 2 bases at J, leaving 4 bases unmatched. This CDR3 region has 15 residues. The CDR3 is CASSYEAGGPYEQYF. The CDR3 DNA reads TGTGCCAGCAGTTACGAGGCGGGAGGGCCCTACGAGCAGTACTTC.

The chain has TRBV12-3 or TRBV12-4 and TRBJ2-5, with a weak D call TRBD1 (6 bases). The CDR3 extends over 13 amino acids. V lost 5 bases and J 9 bases, leaving 16 bases between the germline ends. The CDR3 sequence is CASSIGQSGAQYF. Written as DNA, the CDR3 is TGTGCCAGCAGTATCGGACAGTCCGGGGCCCAGTACTTC.

The chain uses TRBV7-8 and TRBJ1-6; unclear D gene. The CDR3 has 15 residues. The V gene's germline CDR1 is SGHVS and CDR2 FQNEAQ. V was cut by 1 base and J by 7 bases, with 11 bases left in between. CDR3 amino acids: CASSLEGRGNSPLHF. The CDR3, as DNA: TGTGCCAGCAGCTTAGAGGGCAGAGGCAATTCACCCCTCCACTTT.

The genes are TRBV9 and TRBJ1-2; D is ambiguous. There are 10 residues in the CDR3. Per germline, CDR1 SGDLS and CDR2 YYNGEE. V lost 5 bases and J lost 7, with 6 bases in between. CDR3 sequence (DNA): TGTGCCAGCAGGGGAGTTGGCTACACCTTC. It specifies CASRGVGYTF.

The count of this clone is one. V usage is TRBV15 and J usage is TRBJ1-3; D call uncertain. V lost 0 bases to trimming and J lost 3 bases, with 6 bases between them. Germline CDR1 and CDR2: LNHNV and YYDKDF (reference sequence). This CDR3 is 14 amino acids long. In DNA form, the CDR3 reads TGTGCCACCAGCAGAGATCCAGATGGAAACACCATATATTTT. This codes for CATSRDPDGNTIYF.

This chain uses TRBV3-1 (or the pseudogene TRBV3-2) with TRBJ2-3, with 7 bases lining up with TRBD2. Trimming at V came to 0 bases and at J to 0 bases, leaving 3 bases not matched to a gene. Germline CDR1 and CDR2: LGHDT and YNNKEL (reference sequence). The CDR3 spans 16 residues. The CDR3 protein is CASSQERTRSTDTQYF. The CDR3, as DNA: TGTGCCAGCAGCCAAGAGAGGACTAGGAGCACAGATACGCAGTATTTT.

The CDR3 DNA sequence: TGCGCCAGCAGCCAAGTGGCTGTGAACACTGAAGCTTTCTTT. Its translation: CASSQVAVNTEAFF. The V call is TRBV4-1, the J call TRBJ1-1; D call uncertain. The germline CDR1 and CDR2 sequences are MGHRA and YSYEKL. The CDR3 extends over 14 amino acids. V was shortened by 1 base and J by 0 bases, with 6 bases between the two germline ends.

The chain is built from TRBV30 and TRBJ1-3; no definite D call. There are 14 residues in the CDR3. V lost 0 bases and J 4 bases, leaving 10 bases between the germline ends. Germline CDR1 is GTSNPN and CDR2 is SVGIG (reference sequence). The CDR3 here is CAWSVWAAGNTIYF. CDR3 DNA sequence: TGTGCCTGGAGTGTATGGGCAGCCGGAAACACCATATATTTT.

This clone was detected once. V is TRBV11-3 and J is TRBJ1-6; D possibly corresponds to TRBD1 (6 bases). The CDR3 has 11 residues. The germline CDR1 and CDR2 sequences are SGHNT and YENEEA. Trimming took off 4 bases at V and 13 bases at J, with 8 bases between the two ends. CDR3 coding DNA: TGTGCCAGCAGCTCCCAGGGGCCCCTCCACTTT. It translates to CASSSQGPLHF.

This chain links TRBV3-1 (or the pseudogene TRBV3-2) with TRBJ1-6; TRBD1 matches 7 bases. Trimming at V came to 4 bases and at J to 4 bases, leaving 13 bases not matched to a gene. The CDR3 runs 18 residues. From germline, CDR1 is LGHDT and CDR2 YNNKEL (reference sequence). This chain's CDR3 is CASSPPGQRLQYNSPLHF. The CDR3 DNA reads as TGTGCCAGCAGCCCCCCGGGACAGAGACTTCAATATAATTCACCCCTCCACTTT.

The chain couples TRBV21-1 to TRBJ2-1. TRBV21-1 is given as a pseudogene. The CDR3 contains 16 residues. CDR3 DNA sequence: TGTGCCAGCAGCATTAGACTCGGACGGGCCCACAATGAGCAGTTCTTC. It yields the protein CASSIRLGRAHNEQFF.